This T cell receptor beta chain comes out of a study of CXCR3-negative and CXCR3-positive naive CD8 T cells (dated by TCRdb to between 2017 and 2020). Some background on the complete study: In total, 130 million or so TRB reads were obtained, which works out to roughly 1.5 +/- 0.3 million reads per library. Naive subsets from a handful of donors and memory cells from 3 donors were included in the TRBV-TRBJ cluster analysis. Diversity and physicochemical repertoire analyses covered approximately 10 donors pooled from two independent experiments. Paper-wide results and their limitations: Freshly isolated PBMCs were used for most assays because CXCR3 expression partially decreased after cryopreservation. Similar TRBV-TRBJ usage was shown by naive CXCR3-negative and CXCR3-positive cells from the same donor, whereas distinct patterns were shown by memory cells. TRB CDR3s from CXCR3-positive naive cells showed higher hydrophobicity (lower Kidera factor 4), lower energy, and higher strength and volume indices than CXCR3-negative naive cells. Because surface CD5, which is linked to self-reactivity in mice, was comparable between the naive subsets, TCR interaction strength was also inferred from TRB CDR3 physicochemical properties. Comparably high repertoire diversity was found in both naive subsets, whereas much lower repertoire diversity was found in memory CD8+ T cells.

CDR1 and CDR2 (SEHNR, FQNEAQ) derive from the germline V gene (reference sequence). Taken from cysteine to phenylalanine, the CDR3 has 12 residues. No nucleotide data were recorded. Sequencing used a NextSeq 550. The Human TCR Profiling Kit (MiLaboratory) was used to prepare UMI-labeled 5' RACE TRB cDNA libraries. cDNA synthesis used the entire amount of extracted RNA, and PCR amplification then used the entire amount of cDNA produced. Libraries were prepared in parallel with an identical number of PCR cycles. The study's own analysis went as follows. With a minimum of two reads required per UMI, MIGEC and MiXCR pulled out about 50,000 +/- 10,000 unique UMI-labeled TRB cDNA molecules from each library. An average of approximately 40,000 +/- 10,000 functional in-frame TRB CDR3 nucleotide clonotypes without stop codons was found per library. After downsampling to 5000 UMI-labeled TRB molecules per sample, diversity metrics such as normalized Shannon-Wiener and Chao1 were calculated in VDJtools. VDJtools computed clonotype-size-weighted physicochemical properties of the central five CDR3 residues: interaction energy, strength, volume and Kidera factor 4. Reprocessed by TCRdb, the reads give a single entry per CDR3 protein sequence, without DNA. The V and J calls follow TCRdb's processing rather than the paper's. The sample table includes 75,000 to 100,000 distinct CDR3 sequences. Around 1% of the sample belongs to the ten largest clones.

For every CD8+ T cell subset, a few hundred thousand cells were flow-sorted straight into RLT lysis buffer, and each subset was sorted in triplicate. Naive CD8+ T cells were defined stringently as CD45RO-CCR7+CD27+CD95- to exclude memory contaminants. Peripheral blood mononuclear cells were isolated from buffy coats using standard density gradient centrifugation. A FACSAria III was used to flow-sort naive CXCR3-negative and CXCR3-positive CD8+ T cells. Total RNA was extracted from sorted cells with an RNeasy Mini Kit. As to this clonotype: Its recognized antigen is unknown.

The chain is assembled from TRBV7-9 and TRBJ2-7. The source is a human donor in good health. Some clones in this sample may be carry-over from other donors' samples. The sequencing sample was made of naive CXCR3+ CD8+ T cells from blood. The cell subset or site label on this specimen signifies: CD45RO-CCR7+CD27+CD95- naive CD8+ T cells expressing CXCR3 (TNR3+). The CDR3 corresponds to CASSFSTYEQYF.